This entry concerns a single T cell receptor beta chain. The specificity of this receptor is unknown. The input lacks base qualities; no much larger clone sits a single base away. In total, 600 or so healthy bone marrow donors made up the cohort. At the time of sampling, every cohort member was nominally healthy, though immune exposures that went unrecorded were likely present. The donor was CMV seronegative and belonged to the group of 320 or so seronegative cohort members. Each donor provided a peripheral blood sample, and peripheral blood mononuclear cells were used for TCR beta sequencing. The Qiagen DNeasy Blood Extraction Kit was used to extract genomic DNA from the blood cell samples. The germline V end is reduced by 5 bases and the J end by 5 bases; junction bases left unmatched: 10. The germline V gene (reference sequence) gives CDR1 as SEHNR and CDR2 as FQNEAQ. The CDR3 goes from the cysteine to the phenylalanine over 15 residues. Just the 45-base CDR3 DNA is kept, in frame starting at base 1.

The library relied on the immunoSEQ multiplex PCR assay. The multiplex PCR relied on a mix of 60 forward primers for TCR Vbeta segments and 13 reverse primers for TCR Jbeta segments. Amplification of the CDR3 region of rearranged TCR beta genes was performed with a multiplex PCR assay on genomic DNA. The Illumina HiSeq System was used to sequence the amplified TCR beta libraries as 87-base-pair reads. Under the source paper's analysis protocol: A later analysis tallied around 80 million unique TCR beta chains across the 650 to 750 repertoires, and 10 million to 11 million of those chains were shared by two or more donors. Raw reads were error-corrected and collapsed into unique sequences by a nearest-neighbor algorithm in which closely related sequences were merged to remove PCR and sequencing errors. CDR3 sequences were aligned to IMGT reference sequences to assign V, D and J gene segments. For a sequence to be retained, at least a six-nucleotide match to both a V gene segment and a J gene segment was required. A rearrangement was called productive if the CDR3 had no stop codons and remained in frame with V and J, and every other rearrangement was called non-productive. CDR3 was defined according to IMGT convention as the region running from the second conserved V-encoded cysteine to the conserved J-encoded phenylalanine. The earlier analysis of about 620 of the donors excluded sequences that lacked an unambiguous match to a single V gene segment. In an earlier analysis of almost 600 of the donors, a V segment was called functional when productive rearrangements were above 56.7%, and segregating when the standard deviation between donors exceeded 5%. A statistical classification framework was built to diagnose cytomegalovirus status from the catalog of TCR beta chain sequences. In a later analysis, TCR nucleotide sequences were compared against IMGT/GENE-DB human TR gene sequences so that V and J genes could be assigned. Using the TCRdist pipeline, a later analysis assigned CDR3 sequences along with most-parsimonious VDJ recombination scenarios. In a later analysis, every TCR beta chain was defined by the combination of its CDR3 amino acid sequence and its V-gene family, and reads without a unique V-gene family were dropped. As a way to deal with suspected cross-contamination and a sequencing artifact, a later analysis dropped 450 to 600 nucleotide sequences that were highly shared and had low generation probability. A later analysis calculated a clonal expansion index for each public chain from normalized within-repertoire ranks of inferred template counts. In a later analysis, generation probabilities were computed using a VDJ recombination model fitted to out-of-frame rearrangements, and the results were checked against IGoR. Hypergeometric tests were used in a later analysis to score TCR-TCR, TCR-HLA and TCR-CMV co-occurrence, with a repertoire-size bias correction applied to the TCR pairs. To estimate false discovery rates, a later analysis permuted the HLA or CMV assignments 20 times. In a later analysis, co-occurring TCRs were grouped using DBSCAN, with TCRdist sequence similarity added in when clustering inside HLA-allele-positive subsets. Repertoires with fewer than 30,000 or more than 120,000 public chains, plus five repertoires with anomalous nucleotide sharing, were excluded from co-occurrence clustering. TCRdb provides this immuneACCESS table in a form limited to in-frame rearrangements. Some clones are lacking; in checked studies, under half of them reflect an unresolved V gene, and why the rest are absent is not known. That table supplies the V and J calls and clone size; D and trimming were determined from the DNA. The sample data list approximately 160,000 clones, and roughly four fifths of these were observed just once. The ten largest clones take up about 1% of the sample.

The sample is drawn from a study of cytomegalovirus exposure and HLA in healthy donors (dated by TCRdb to between 2016 and 2019). Background for the entire study: An earlier analysis of 587 of the donors reported 250 to 300 Gb of sequence data and approximately 120 million unique TCR beta sequences obtained from about 180 million T cells. High-throughput TCR immunosequencing, statistical association of individual TCRs with disease status, and machine learning were combined to predict cytomegalovirus infection status. Among roughly 400 genotyped donors of the cohort, an average of approximately 200,000 unique TCR beta nucleotide sequences was sequenced per donor, of which about 20% were non-productive. Every discovery cohort repertoire had been produced on one sequencing platform. In an earlier analysis of more than 550 of the donors, high-throughput TCR beta sequencing was used to judge whether each TCR beta V gene segment behaved as functional or pseudogenic. In addition to the first cohort of roughly 700 subjects, a separate validation cohort of 120 different subjects was used. Roughly five DR-DQ haplotypes were treated as single units for association and clustering because of strong linkage in the cohort. Roughly 300 gigabases of sequencing data and 70 million to 85 million unique TCR sequences were included in an early release covering under 650 HLA-typed donors. In a later genetic analysis, genome-wide SNP genotypes for about 65% of the 666 donors were used, and that subset was treated as a discovery cohort. Of the approximately 400 genotyped donors, approximately 82% fell in the genetic ancestry cluster associated with self-reported Caucasian donors. Class I and class II HLA loci were covered by the typing at four-digit resolution. The study profiled the T cell repertoires of more than 500 subjects by immunosequencing and related them to cytomegalovirus serostatus. A later analysis re-analyzed previously published TCR beta repertoires from approximately 670 donors and added high-resolution HLA genotyping to study TCR occurrence patterns. Donor age, sex, ethnicity and CMV serostatus were compiled alongside the repertoire data. Typing coverage varied by locus: roughly 629-640 donors for A, B, C, DRB1 and DQB1; approximately 520 for DQA1; more than 600 for DPA1; around 490 for DPB1. The later analysis used no new phenotypic data to find candidate immune exposures, relying instead on TCR beta sequences and their occurrence across donors. The study aimed to test whether signatures of past pathogen exposure could be identified by cataloging public T cell receptors. Study-level results and caveats: A group of highly shared sequence variants was considered likely to be a technical artifact of the sequencing pipeline. A later genetic analysis reported fewer N-insertions in productive TCRs among donors in an Asian-associated ancestry cluster than the roughly 700-donor mean. A later analysis found that HLA-associated TCR beta chains were more clonally expanded and had lower generation probabilities than equally common non-associated chains. According to a later analysis, TCR association rates differed among HLA loci, with DRB1 alleles showing the most associated TCRs and HLA-C alleles showing the fewest. Several of the top co-occurrence clusters appeared to be linked to parvovirus B19, influenza, CMV and Epstein-Barr virus, according to a later analysis. V-gene and J-gene trimming of TCR beta chains was associated with a missense DCLRE1C variant in a later genetic analysis, and the association was replicated in an independent cohort. A later analysis associated approximately 17,000 TCR beta sequences with specific HLA alleles at a false discovery rate of 0.05. This cohort had only TCR beta chains sequenced, and the lack of alpha or paired-chain data limited which features could be detected. Because HLA typing was unavailable for some donors at each locus, only the typed subset was used in association tests. Because the 87-base-pair reads could not distinguish some IMGT-functional V segments, including TRBV6-2 and TRBV6-3, those segments were excluded. Most TCR sequences were seen in very few donors, while some public TCRs were found in many individuals. A later analysis found that most CMV-associated TCR beta chains appeared HLA-restricted, with HLA associations seemingly driven largely by CMV exposure. An earlier analysis of several hundred of the donors showed that most TCR beta V segments appeared in productive rearrangements either about 87% or about 30% of the time, which broadly matched IMGT annotations. In vitro tests confirmed that a few of the cytomegalovirus-associated TCR beta chains recognize cytomegalovirus antigens. A further reported finding was that TCR beta sequences accurately predicted the HLA-A and HLA-B alleles for most subjects in the first cohort. Assigning TCR associations to individual alleles was difficult when HLA alleles, especially DR and DQ, strongly co-occurred. The earlier analysis of nearly 600 of the donors excluded seventeen rarely observed V segments, including chromosome 9 orphons, because counts were too low. It was suggested by the authors that the approach could potentially be generalized to other disease states and immunological phenotypes. For the cohort, immune exposure information was limited to CMV serostatus. The study gave a list of 150 to 200 TCR beta chains associated with cytomegalovirus. In both the original and validation cohorts, the classifier was reported to diagnose cytomegalovirus status with high specificity and sensitivity. Linkage disequilibrium might explain the correlated functional status among segregating V segments, but an unknown experimental factor could not be excluded. Roughly uniform sequencing depth across donors was assumed in presence/absence analyses, although this assumption may not hold.

The specimen sequenced was PBMCs. This chain joins TRBV7-9 to TRBJ2-3, and TRBD1 matches 7 of the central bases. The TCR sequence derives from a woman aged 40 to 50 in good health and CMV-seronegative. CDR3 protein: CASSQQGQVGDTQYF. The nucleotides read TGTGCCAGCAGCCAACAGGGGCAGGTGGGAGATACGCAGTATTTT.